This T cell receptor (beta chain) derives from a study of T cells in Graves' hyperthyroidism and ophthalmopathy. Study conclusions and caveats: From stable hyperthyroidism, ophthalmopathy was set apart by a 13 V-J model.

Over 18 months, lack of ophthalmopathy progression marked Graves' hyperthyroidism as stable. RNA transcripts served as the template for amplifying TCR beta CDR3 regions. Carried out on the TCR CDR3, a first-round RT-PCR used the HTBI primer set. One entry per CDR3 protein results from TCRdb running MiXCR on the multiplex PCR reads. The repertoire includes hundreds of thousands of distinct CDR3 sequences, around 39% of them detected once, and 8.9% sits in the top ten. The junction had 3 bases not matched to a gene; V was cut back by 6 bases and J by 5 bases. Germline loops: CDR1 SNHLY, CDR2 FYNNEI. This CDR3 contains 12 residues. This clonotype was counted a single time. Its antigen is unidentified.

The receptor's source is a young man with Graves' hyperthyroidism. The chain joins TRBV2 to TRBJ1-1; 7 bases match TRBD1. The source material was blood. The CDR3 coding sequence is TGTGCCAGCAGGGAGACAGGGACTGAAGCTTTCTTT. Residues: CASRETGTEAFF.